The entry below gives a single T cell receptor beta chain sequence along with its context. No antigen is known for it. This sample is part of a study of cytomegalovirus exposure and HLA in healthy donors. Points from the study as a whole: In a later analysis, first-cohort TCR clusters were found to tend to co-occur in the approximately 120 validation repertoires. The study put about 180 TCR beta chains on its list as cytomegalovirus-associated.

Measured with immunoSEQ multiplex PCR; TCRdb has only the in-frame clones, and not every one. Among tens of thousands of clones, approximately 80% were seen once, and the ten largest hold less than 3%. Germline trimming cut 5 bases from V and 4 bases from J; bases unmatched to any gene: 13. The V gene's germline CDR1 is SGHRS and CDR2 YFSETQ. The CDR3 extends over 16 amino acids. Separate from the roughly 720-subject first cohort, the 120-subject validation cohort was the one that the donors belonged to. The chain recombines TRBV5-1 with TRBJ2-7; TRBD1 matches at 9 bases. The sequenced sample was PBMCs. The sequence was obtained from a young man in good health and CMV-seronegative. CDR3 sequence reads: CASRPGLGTGRYEQYF. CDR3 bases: TGCGCCAGCAGACCCGGCCTCGGGACAGGGAGGTACGAGCAGTACTTC.